What follows are 23 T cell receptor beta chains derived from one specimen sequenced in a study of control samples from healthy donors and cancer patients. The table came from immunoSEQ multiplex PCR; TCRdb's copy has only in-frame clones and leaves some out. The sample holds 60,000 to 70,000 clones, 85% seen once. The sequencing input was blood. The receptors were sampled from a man aged 35 to 55 in good health.

This clone was picked up one time. V usage is TRBV11-1 and J usage is TRBJ2-5; 10 nucleotides match TRBD2. This CDR3 region has 15 residues. Germline V lookup: CDR1 SGHAT, CDR2 FQDESV (reference sequence). V shed 6 bases, J shed 5 bases, and the junction held 9 bases outside the gene matches. CDR3 sequence: CASSQAGGRFETQYF. The CDR3 DNA is TGTGCCAGCAGTCAAGCGGGGGGGCGATTTGAGACCCAGTACTTC.

A single count supports this clone. The V gene is TRBV19, the J gene TRBJ1-5, with 9 nucleotides matching TRBD1. Germline V lookup: CDR1 LNHDA, CDR2 SQIVND (reference sequence). V dropped 3 bases and J dropped 7; count of bases not matched to a gene: 10. This CDR3 has 16 residues. The chain's CDR3 is CASSIGTGGPQQPQHF. In nucleotides, the CDR3 is TGTGCCAGTAGTATTGGTACAGGGGGCCCTCAACAGCCCCAGCATTTT.

There are a few counts of this clone. V is TRBV6-2 or TRBV6-3 and J is TRBJ1-5; possibly TRBD1 for D (6 bases). V was cut by 5 bases and J by 3 bases, with 14 bases left in between. This CDR3 is built from 15 residues. Germline CDR1 reads MNHEY; CDR2 reads SVGEGT. The CDR3 is CASSPPRGYNQPQHF. CDR3 DNA: TGTGCCAGCAGTCCCCCCAGGGGCTACAATCAGCCCCAGCATTTT.

This clone has only a few counts. The chain employs TRBV12-2 and TRBJ1-4; TRBD1, the table's D call, lacks a check against the DNA. TRBV12-2 is described as a pseudogene. CDR3 length: 18 amino acids. The CDR3 coding sequence is TGTGCAAGTCGCTTAGCGCGGGACAGCGGGCTCGATAATGAAAAACTGTTTTTT. Its protein product is CASRLARDSGLDNEKLFF.

The chain links TRBV11-3 to TRBJ1-3; D gene unclear. The CDR3 loop spans 18 amino acids. CDR1 and CDR2 (germline): SGHNT, YENEEA. The V end was cut by 2 bases, the J end by 0 bases, with 17 bases between. CDR3 residues: CASSLSVRFGNSGNTIYF. CDR3 nucleotides: TGTGCCAGCAGCTTATCCGTCAGGTTTGGAAACTCTGGAAACACCATATATTTT.

The chain uses TRBV7-6 and TRBJ1-4; TRBD1 matches 11 bases. The germline V gene encodes CDR1 SGHVS and CDR2 FNYEAQ. The CDR3 contains 15 residues. Germline trimming cut 4 bases from V and 8 bases from J; bases unmatched to any gene: 6. In nucleotides, the CDR3 is TGTGCCAGCAGCTATGGGACAGGGGGGAACGAAAAACTGTTTTTT. Translation: CASSYGTGGNEKLFF.

V usage is TRBV13 and J usage is TRBJ2-7; TRBD1 matches at 7 bases. CDR3 length equals 15 residues. V lost 1 base, J lost 2 bases, and 5 bases stayed unmatched. In germline, CDR1 is PRHDT, CDR2 FYEKMQ (reference sequence). CDR3 nucleotides: TGTGCCAGCAGCTTAGCTAGGGACAGCCCCTACGAGCAGTACTTC. Its protein product is CASSLARDSPYEQYF.

The chain links TRBV11-2 to TRBJ2-7, with TRBD1 as a possible D gene (5 bases). CDR1 and CDR2 from the germline V gene are SGHAT and FQNNGV. The CDR3 consists of 14 residues. V was trimmed by 5 bases and J by 9 bases, leaving 20 bases between them. CDR3 in amino acids: CASSLSQVLSGQYF. The CDR3, as DNA: TGTGCCAGCAGCCTTTCACAGGTCCTTTCGGGGCAGTACTTC. Together with reference TRBV11-2 and TRBJ2-7, the CDR3 gives the full variable domain: EAGVAQSPRYKIIEKRQSVAFWCNPISGHATLYWYQQILGQGPKLLIQFQNNGVVDDSQLPKDRFSAERLKGVDSTLKIQPAKLEDSAVYLCASSLSQVLSGQYFGPGTRLTVT.

The rearrangement joins TRBV6-4 to TRBJ1-1, with 7 bases lining up with TRBD1. CDR1 and CDR2 (germline): MRHNA, SNTAGT. Unmatched junction bases numbered 9, after V lost 4 bases and J lost 4 bases. This CDR3 is built from 15 residues. The CDR3 spells CASSAQGGERTEAFF. The CDR3 DNA reads TGTGCCAGCAGTGCGCAGGGGGGAGAACGCACTGAAGCTTTCTTT.

The rearrangement joins TRBV3-1 (or the pseudogene TRBV3-2) to TRBJ1-4; no clear D. V shed 6 bases and J shed 0 bases, with 5 bases lying between them. The CDR3 spans 13 residues. Per the germline V gene, CDR1 is LGHDT and CDR2 is YNNKEL (reference sequence). Written as DNA, the CDR3 is TGTGCCAGCAGGCGAACAACTAATGAAAAACTGTTTTTT. Residues: CASRRTTNEKLFF.

The genes are TRBV5-6 and TRBJ1-3; no clear D gene. Trimming took 0 bases from V and 1 from J, leaving 5 bases between them. Germline CDR1 and CDR2: SGHDT and YYEEEE. The CDR3 has 14 amino acids. The CDR3 sequence: CASSLAGSGNTIYF. Here the CDR3 DNA reads TGTGCCAGCAGCTTGGCAGGATCTGGAAACACCATATATTTT.

The chain combines TRBV19 with TRBJ1-1, with a possible D match to TRBD1 (5 bases). The CDR3 has 14 residues. V lost 2 bases and J lost 1, with 8 bases in between. CDR1 LNHDA and CDR2 SQIVND come from the germline V gene (reference sequence). CDR3 in DNA: TGTGCCAGTAGTATACCAGGGAAGAACACTGAAGCTTTCTTT. This codes for CASSIPGKNTEAFF.

The chain links TRBV29-1 to TRBJ2-1, with a tentative D call TRBD2 (5 bases). Germline V gives CDR1 SQVTM, CDR2 ANQGSEA. Trimming removed 3 bases from V and 12 bases from J, with 15 bases in between. This CDR3 is 12 amino acids long. CDR3 nucleotides: TGCAGCGTTGAGGGGTTTAATGAGGGGCAGTTCTTC. Protein sequence: CSVEGFNEGQFF.

The rearrangement joins TRBV18 to TRBJ2-6; 9 positions agree with TRBD1. V was pared by 3 bases and J by 4 bases, with 7 bases of the junction left unmatched. This CDR3 comprises 17 residues. Germline CDR1 KGHSH, CDR2 LQKENI. The CDR3 DNA follows: TGTGCCAGCTCACCTACTGGACAGGGGATAGGGGCCAACGTCCTGACTTTC. Translation gives CASSPTGQGIGANVLTF.

J is TRBJ2-3 and V is TRBV29-1; 7 bases map to TRBD2. Looked up from germline, CDR1 is SQVTM and CDR2 is ANQGSEA. Trimming at V came to 7 bases and at J to 2 bases, leaving 6 bases not matched to a gene. The CDR3 spans 13 residues. CDR3 sequence: CSGAGLVTDTQYF. The CDR3 DNA is TGCAGCGGAGCGGGACTCGTCACAGATACGCAGTATTTT.

The CDR3 spells CASSPPGSGQPQHF. Written as DNA, the CDR3 is TGTGCCAGCAGCCCCCCGGGGTCGGGACAGCCCCAGCATTTT. The genes are TRBV3-1 (or the pseudogene TRBV3-2) and TRBJ1-5, with D unclear. V lost 4 bases, J lost 7 bases, and 14 bases lay in between. Germline CDR1 is LGHDT and CDR2 is YNNKEL (reference sequence). The CDR3 covers 14 residues.

The rearrangement joins TRBV29-1 to TRBJ2-1; 7 positions match TRBD2. The CDR3 has 13 residues. CDR1 SQVTM and CDR2 ANQGSEA come from the germline V gene. V shed 7 bases, J shed 8 bases, and the junction held 11 bases outside the gene matches. CDR3 nucleotides: TGCAGCGCCCTCGGCCTACTAGCGCATGAGCAGTTCTTC. Translating gives CSALGLLAHEQFF.

The chain employs TRBV3-1 (or the pseudogene TRBV3-2) and TRBJ1-5; D is undetermined. Trimming left V 0 bases short and J 7 bases short, with 10 bases between. The CDR3 is 14 residues long. Germline values: CDR1 LGHDT, CDR2 YNNKEL (reference sequence). CDR3 loop: CASSQDVVRQPQHF. The CDR3, as DNA: TGTGCCAGCAGCCAAGATGTGGTTCGCCAGCCCCAGCATTTT.

In its sample, this clone was seen a few times. The chain has TRBV28 and TRBJ1-1; D remains ambiguous. The length of the CDR3 is 15 residues. With 3 bases removed from V and 0 bases from J, the gap between germline ends came to 11 bases. The germline gives CDR1 MDHEN, CDR2 SYDVKM. CDR3 residues: CASSFMWVMNTEAFF. The CDR3, as DNA: TGTGCCAGCAGTTTTATGTGGGTGATGAACACTGAAGCTTTCTTT.

The V call is TRBV11-2, the J call TRBJ1-1, with D perhaps TRBD1 (6 bases). The ends were cut back, 3 bases at V and 0 bases at J, with 11 bases in the middle. The CDR3 runs to 15 residues. Germline CDR1 and CDR2: SGHAT and FQNNGV. CDR3 DNA sequence: TGTGCCAGCAGCTTGGGACAAACCTTGAACACTGAAGCTTTCTTT. It yields the protein CASSLGQTLNTEAFF.

This sequence joins TRBV28 and TRBJ1-1; D gene ambiguous. Trimming stripped 5 bases from V and 4 bases from J, with 20 bases between. This CDR3 spans 16 amino acids. Per germline, CDR1 MDHEN and CDR2 SYDVKM. The CDR3, as DNA: TGTGCCAGCAGTCCCCGAGGTCGTAGATCTGGCACTGAAGCTTTCTTT. Translation gives CASSPRGRRSGTEAFF.

This clone appeared once. The chain recombines TRBV20-1 with TRBJ2-1; D tentatively reads TRBD1 or TRBD2 (5 bases each). The CDR3 loop spans 11 amino acids. V lost 1 base and J 12 bases, leaving 10 bases between the germline ends. CDR1 and CDR2 from the germline V gene are DFQATT and SNEGSKA (reference sequence). The CDR3 sequence: CSARGTGGQFF. In DNA form, the CDR3 reads TGCAGTGCTAGAGGTACAGGAGGGCAGTTCTTC.

V usage is TRBV4-3 and J usage is TRBJ1-1; D gene unclear. Deletions cut 0 bases from V and 1 base from J, with 15 bases between. This CDR3 is 17 amino acids long. Germline V gene sequence: CDR1 LGHNA, CDR2 YSLEER. The CDR3 spells CASSQEWSPTKNTEAFF. CDR3 DNA: TGCGCCAGCAGCCAAGAGTGGTCGCCGACTAAGAACACTGAAGCTTTCTTT.